This T cell receptor beta chain was recovered during a study of blood T cell repertoires in COVID-19 (dated by TCRdb to the early 2020s). Background on the whole study: Samples covering the acute and convalescent phases of COVID-19 were provided by collaborators in the United States, Italy and Spain. The prospective study material was composed of cDNA or gDNA derived from T cells, B-cell-depleted T cells, or PBMCs. The dataset comprised deeply sampled blood TCRbeta repertoires from subjects exposed to, actively infected with, or recovered from COVID-19. The repertoires were made available in a free public database intended to serve as a resource for research on the immune response to SARS-CoV-2. Samples came from the ongoing ImmuneRACE study (first 160 participants) plus 1,254 subjects from 6 global collaborators. Sample metadata almost always included a de-identified subject ID, COVID-19 status, age in years and sex. Where HLA class I and class II types were available, the types were taken from metadata supplied by the sample provider, not from assay-based typing. Results the study describes overall, beyond this receptor: The amount of clinical and demographic metadata varied by source and participant and was provided uncurated.

TCRbeta CDR3 regions were amplified from genomic DNA by means of the immunoSEQ Assay, a bias-controlled multiplex PCR. Processing in the source paper ran as follows. Within the assay, amplification of reference gene primers was used to estimate how many nucleated cells each sample contained. To quantify the absolute abundance of each unique TCRbeta CDR3 rearrangement, sequence reads were collapsed and filtered. For each sample, productive Simpson clonality was calculated as the square root of Simpson's diversity index across productive rearrangements. Drawn from immuneACCESS, this table holds only the in-frame rearrangements with V and J called that TCRdb kept. Clones are partly lost; checked studies trace under half to an unresolved V gene and leave the rest unexplained. V and J calls and clone size are given by that table; D and trimming were obtained from the DNA. The sample table records about 190,000 clones; roughly 80% of these occur just once. The top ten constitute 13% of the sample.

Reading the germline V gene gives CDR1 SNHLY and CDR2 FYNNEI. Counted from cysteine to phenylalanine, this CDR3 has 13 amino acids. Only the CDR3 portion is preserved as DNA: 39 bases, with reading frame beginning at the first base. The junction shows trimming of 8 bases on V and 3 bases on J, plus 13 bases between the germline ends. Note on this clone: Which antigen it targets is not known. No clone much larger than this one lies a single base away; base qualities are absent.

Samples from volunteer blood donors who had recovered from COVID-19 were contributed by a second Seattle source. Whole blood was collected in K2EDTA tubes by collaborating institutions according to the institutions' own protocols. For TCRbeta analysis, collaborator samples were shipped as frozen whole blood, as isolated PBMCs, or as DNA extracted from either sample type. The TCR comes from a man aged 45-65 years who had recovered from COVID-19. The sequence is built from TRBV2 and TRBJ1-2; a tentative D call is TRBD1 (5 bases match). The sample was peripheral blood. The encoded CDR3 is CASGWDWDYGYTF. At the DNA level, the sequence is TGTGCCAGCGGCTGGGACTGGGACTATGGCTACACCTTC.